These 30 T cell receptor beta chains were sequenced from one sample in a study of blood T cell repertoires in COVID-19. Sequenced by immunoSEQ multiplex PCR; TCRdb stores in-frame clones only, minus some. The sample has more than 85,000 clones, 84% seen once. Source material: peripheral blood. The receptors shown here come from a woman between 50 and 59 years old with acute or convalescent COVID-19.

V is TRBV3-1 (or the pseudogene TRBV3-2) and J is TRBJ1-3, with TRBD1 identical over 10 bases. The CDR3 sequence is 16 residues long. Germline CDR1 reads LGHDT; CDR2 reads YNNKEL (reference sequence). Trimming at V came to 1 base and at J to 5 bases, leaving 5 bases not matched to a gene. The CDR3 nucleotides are TGTGCCAGCAGCCAAGGACAGGGGGCGCTTAGAAACACCATATATTTT. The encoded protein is CASSQGQGALRNTIYF.

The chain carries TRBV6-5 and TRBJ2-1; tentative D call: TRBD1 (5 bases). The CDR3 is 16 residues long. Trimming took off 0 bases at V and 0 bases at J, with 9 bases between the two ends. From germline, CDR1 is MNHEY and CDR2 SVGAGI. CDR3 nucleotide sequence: TGTGCCAGCAGTTACTCCACAGGTTCCTCCTACAATGAGCAGTTCTTC. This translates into CASSYSTGSSYNEQFF.

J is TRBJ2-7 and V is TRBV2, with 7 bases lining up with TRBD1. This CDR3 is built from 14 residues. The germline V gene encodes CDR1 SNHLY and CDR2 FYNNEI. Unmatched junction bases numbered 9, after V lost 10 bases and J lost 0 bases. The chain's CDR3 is CATRDSDISYEQYF. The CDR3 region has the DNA TGTGCCACCAGGGACAGCGATATCTCCTACGAGCAGTACTTC.

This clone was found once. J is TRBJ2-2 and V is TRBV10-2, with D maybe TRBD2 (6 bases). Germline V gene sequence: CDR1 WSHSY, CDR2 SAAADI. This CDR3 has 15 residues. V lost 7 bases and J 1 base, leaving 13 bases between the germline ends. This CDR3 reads CASTHKGLNTGELFF. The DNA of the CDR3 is TGCGCCAGCACCCACAAGGGACTGAACACCGGGGAGCTGTTTTTT.

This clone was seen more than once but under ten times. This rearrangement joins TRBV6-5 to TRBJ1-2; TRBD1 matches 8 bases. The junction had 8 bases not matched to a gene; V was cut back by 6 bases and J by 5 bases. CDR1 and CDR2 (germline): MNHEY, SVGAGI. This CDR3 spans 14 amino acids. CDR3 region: CASRGGGQGYGYTF. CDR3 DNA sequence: TGTGCCAGCAGGGGCGGAGGACAGGGTTATGGCTACACCTTC.

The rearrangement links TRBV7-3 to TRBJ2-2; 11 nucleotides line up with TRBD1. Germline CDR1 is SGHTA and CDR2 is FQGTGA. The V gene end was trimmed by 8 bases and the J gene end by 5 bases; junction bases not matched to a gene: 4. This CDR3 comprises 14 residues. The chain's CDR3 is CASGGTGGTGELFF. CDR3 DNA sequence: TGTGCCAGCGGAGGGACAGGGGGGACCGGGGAGCTGTTTTTT.

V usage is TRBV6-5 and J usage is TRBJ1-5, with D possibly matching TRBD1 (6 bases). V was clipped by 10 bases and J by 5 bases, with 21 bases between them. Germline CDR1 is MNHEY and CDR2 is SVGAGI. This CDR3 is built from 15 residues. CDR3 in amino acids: CATRQAMLTYQPQHF. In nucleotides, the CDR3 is TGTGCCACCCGACAGGCTATGTTGACGTATCAGCCCCAGCATTTT.

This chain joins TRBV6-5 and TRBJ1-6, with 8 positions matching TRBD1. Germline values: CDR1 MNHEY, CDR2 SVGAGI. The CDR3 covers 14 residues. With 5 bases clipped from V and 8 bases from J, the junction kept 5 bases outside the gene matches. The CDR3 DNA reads TGTGCCAGCAGTACCGGGACAGGTCATTCACCCCTCCACTTT. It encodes CASSTGTGHSPLHF.

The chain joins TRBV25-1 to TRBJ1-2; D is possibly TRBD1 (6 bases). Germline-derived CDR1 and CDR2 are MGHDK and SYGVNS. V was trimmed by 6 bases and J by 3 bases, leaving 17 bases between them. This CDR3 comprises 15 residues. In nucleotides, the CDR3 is TGTGCCAGCAGGATGAGGGAAGGGGGAGACTATGGCTACACCTTC. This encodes CASRMREGGDYGYTF.

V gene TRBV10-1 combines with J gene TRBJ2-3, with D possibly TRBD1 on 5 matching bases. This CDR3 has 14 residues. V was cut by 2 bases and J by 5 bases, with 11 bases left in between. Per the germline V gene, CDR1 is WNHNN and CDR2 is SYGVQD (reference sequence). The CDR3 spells CASSEIQGEDTQYF. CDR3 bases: TGCGCCAGCAGTGAGATTCAGGGTGAAGATACGCAGTATTTT.

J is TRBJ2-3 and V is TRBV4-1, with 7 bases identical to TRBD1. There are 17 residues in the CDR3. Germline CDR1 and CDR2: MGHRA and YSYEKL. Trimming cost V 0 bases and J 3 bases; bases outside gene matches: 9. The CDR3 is CASSQDPPGGRTDTQYF. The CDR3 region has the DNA TGCGCCAGCAGCCAAGATCCTCCAGGGGGAAGGACAGATACGCAGTATTTT.

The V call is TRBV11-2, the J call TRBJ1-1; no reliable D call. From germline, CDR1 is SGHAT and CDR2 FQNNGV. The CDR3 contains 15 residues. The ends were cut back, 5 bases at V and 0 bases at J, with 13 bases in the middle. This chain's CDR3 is CASSRTGVMNTEAFF. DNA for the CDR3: TGTGCCAGCAGCCGAACCGGGGTTATGAACACTGAAGCTTTCTTT.

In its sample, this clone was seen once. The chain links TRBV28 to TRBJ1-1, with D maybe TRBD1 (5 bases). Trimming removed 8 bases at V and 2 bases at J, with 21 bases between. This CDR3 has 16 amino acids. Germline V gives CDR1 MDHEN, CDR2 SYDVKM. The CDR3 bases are TGTGCCAGCTCTTTACGGCAGGGAGGGGTCAACACTGAAGCTTTCTTT. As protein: CASSLRQGGVNTEAFF.

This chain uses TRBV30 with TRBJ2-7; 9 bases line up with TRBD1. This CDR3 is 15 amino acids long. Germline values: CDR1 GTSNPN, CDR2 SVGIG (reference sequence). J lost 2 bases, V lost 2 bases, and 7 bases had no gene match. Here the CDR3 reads CAWSRGTGLTYEQYF. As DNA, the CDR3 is TGTGCCTGGAGTCGCGGGACAGGGCTAACCTACGAGCAGTACTTC.

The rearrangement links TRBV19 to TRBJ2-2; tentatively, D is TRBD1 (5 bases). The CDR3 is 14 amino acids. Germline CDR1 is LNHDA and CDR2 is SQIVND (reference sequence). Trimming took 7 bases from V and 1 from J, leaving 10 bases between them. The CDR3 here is CASIGQGNTGELFF. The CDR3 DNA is TGTGCCAGTATAGGGCAGGGGAACACCGGGGAGCTGTTTTTT.

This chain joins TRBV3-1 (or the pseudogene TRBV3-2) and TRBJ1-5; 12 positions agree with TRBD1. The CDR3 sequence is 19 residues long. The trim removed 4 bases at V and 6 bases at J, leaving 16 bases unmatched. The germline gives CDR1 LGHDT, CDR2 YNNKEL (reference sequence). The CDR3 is CASSPGTGGPGFFSQPQHF. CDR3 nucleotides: TGTGCCAGCAGCCCAGGGACAGGGGGCCCTGGGTTTTTTAGTCAGCCCCAGCATTTT.

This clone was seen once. CDR3 sequence: CASSPMIRDKDSYEQYF. CDR3 coding DNA: TGTGCCAGCAGCCCAATGATCCGGGACAAAGACTCCTACGAGCAGTACTTC. The chain combines TRBV14 with TRBJ2-7; possible D gene TRBD1, 6 bases. The germline CDR1 and CDR2 sequences are SGHDN and FVKESK. The CDR3 length is 17 residues. The germline V and J ends were trimmed by 4 bases and 0 bases, with 19 bases remaining between them.

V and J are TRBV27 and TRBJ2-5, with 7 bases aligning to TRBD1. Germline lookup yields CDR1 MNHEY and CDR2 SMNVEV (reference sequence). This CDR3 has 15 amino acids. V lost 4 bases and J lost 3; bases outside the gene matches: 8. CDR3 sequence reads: CASSSAGTEKETQYF. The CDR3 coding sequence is TGTGCCAGCAGTTCAGCCGGGACAGAGAAAGAGACCCAGTACTTC.

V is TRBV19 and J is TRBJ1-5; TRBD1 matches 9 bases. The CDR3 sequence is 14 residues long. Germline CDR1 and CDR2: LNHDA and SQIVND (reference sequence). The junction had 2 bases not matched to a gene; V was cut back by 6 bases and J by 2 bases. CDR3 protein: CASRWTGGNQPQHF. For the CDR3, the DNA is TGTGCCAGTAGGTGGACAGGGGGCAATCAGCCCCAGCATTTT. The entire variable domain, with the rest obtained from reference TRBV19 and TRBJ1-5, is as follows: DGGITQSPKYLFRKEGQNVTLSCEQNLNHDAMYWYRQDPGQGLRLIYYSQIVNDFQKGDIAEGYSVSREKKESFPLTVTSAQKNPTAFYLCASRWTGGNQPQHFGDGTRLSIL.

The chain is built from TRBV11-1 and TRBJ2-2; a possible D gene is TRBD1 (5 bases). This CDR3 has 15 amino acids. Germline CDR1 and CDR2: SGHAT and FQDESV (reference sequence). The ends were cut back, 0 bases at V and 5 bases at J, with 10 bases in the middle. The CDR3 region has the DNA TGTGCCAGCAGCTTAGCGCTAGGGGTAACCGGGGAGCTGTTTTTT. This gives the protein CASSLALGVTGELFF.

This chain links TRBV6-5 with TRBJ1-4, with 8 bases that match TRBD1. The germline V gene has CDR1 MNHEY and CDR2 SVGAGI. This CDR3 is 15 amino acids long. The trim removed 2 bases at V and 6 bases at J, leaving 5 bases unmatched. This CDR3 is CASSYGQTGDEKLFF. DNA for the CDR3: TGTGCCAGCAGTTACGGCCAGACAGGGGATGAAAAACTGTTTTTT.

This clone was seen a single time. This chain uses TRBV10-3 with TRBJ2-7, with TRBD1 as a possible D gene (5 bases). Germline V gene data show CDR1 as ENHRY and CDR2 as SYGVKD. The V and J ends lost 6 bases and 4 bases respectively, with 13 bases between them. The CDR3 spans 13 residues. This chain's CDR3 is CAIRGPGVYEQYF. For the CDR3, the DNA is TGTGCCATCAGGGGGCCAGGAGTATACGAGCAGTACTTC.

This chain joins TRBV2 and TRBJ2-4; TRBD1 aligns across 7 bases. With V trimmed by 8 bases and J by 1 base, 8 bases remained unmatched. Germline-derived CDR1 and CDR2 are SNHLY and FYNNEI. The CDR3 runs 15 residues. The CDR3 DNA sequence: TGTGCCAGCGCCTATTTACAGGGGGCCAAAAACATTCAGTACTTC. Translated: CASAYLQGAKNIQYF.

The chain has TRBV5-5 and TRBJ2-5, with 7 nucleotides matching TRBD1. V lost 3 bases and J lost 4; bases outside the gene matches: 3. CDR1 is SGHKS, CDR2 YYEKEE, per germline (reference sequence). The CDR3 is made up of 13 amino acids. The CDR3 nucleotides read TGTGCCAGCAGCTCCGACAGGGTAGAGACCCAGTACTTC. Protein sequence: CASSSDRVETQYF.

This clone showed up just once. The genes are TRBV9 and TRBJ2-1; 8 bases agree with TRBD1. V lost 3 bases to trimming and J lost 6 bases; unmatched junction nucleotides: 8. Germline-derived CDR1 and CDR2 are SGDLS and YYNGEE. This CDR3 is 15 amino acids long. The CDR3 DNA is TGTGCCAGCAGCGCCGGGTGGACAGGGCGCAATGAGCAGTTCTTC. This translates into CASSAGWTGRNEQFF.

The CDR3 region is CASSPVGGTYGYTF. As DNA, the CDR3 is TGTGCCAGCAGCCCCGTTGGGGGGACCTATGGCTACACCTTC. The V and J genes are TRBV7-2 and TRBJ1-2; maybe TRBD1 (5 bases). Germline V gene data show CDR1 as SGHTA and CDR2 as FQGNSA. This CDR3 comprises 14 residues. V was shortened by 5 bases and J by 4 bases, with 14 bases between the two germline ends.

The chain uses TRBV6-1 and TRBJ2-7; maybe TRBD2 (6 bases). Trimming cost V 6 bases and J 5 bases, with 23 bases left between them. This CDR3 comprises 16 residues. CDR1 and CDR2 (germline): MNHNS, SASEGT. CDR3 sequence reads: CASRETGRPRRDEQYF. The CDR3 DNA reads TGTGCCAGCAGAGAAACCGGGAGACCCAGGCGCGACGAGCAGTACTTC.

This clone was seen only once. The CDR3 nucleotides are TGCGCCAGCAGCTTGGTACAGGGAGCGTTTACTACAACTAATGAAAAACTGTTTTTT. Its protein product is CASSLVQGAFTTTNEKLFF. The V and J genes are TRBV5-1 and TRBJ1-4, with D possibly being TRBD1 (6 bases). The germline gives CDR1 SGHRS, CDR2 YFSETQ. V was cut by 0 bases and J by 0 bases, with 18 bases left in between. This CDR3 comprises 19 residues.

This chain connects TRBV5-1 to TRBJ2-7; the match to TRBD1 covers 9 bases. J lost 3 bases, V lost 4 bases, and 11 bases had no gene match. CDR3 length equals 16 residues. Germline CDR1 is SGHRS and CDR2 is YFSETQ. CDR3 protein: CASSLAAPGQGYEQYF. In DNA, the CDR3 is TGCGCCAGCAGCCTCGCTGCTCCGGGACAGGGCTACGAGCAGTACTTC. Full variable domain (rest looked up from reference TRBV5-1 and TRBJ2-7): KAGVTQTPRYLIKTRGQQVTLSCSPISGHRSVSWYQQTPGQGLQFLFEYFSETQRNKGNFPGRFSGRQFSNSRSEMNVSTLELGDSALYLCASSLAAPGQGYEQYFGPGTRLTVT.

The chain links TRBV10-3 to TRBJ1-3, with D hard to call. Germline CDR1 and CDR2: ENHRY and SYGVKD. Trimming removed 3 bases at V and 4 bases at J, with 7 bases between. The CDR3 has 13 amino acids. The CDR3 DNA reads TGTGCCATCAGTGAAGGAGAGGGAAACACCATATATTTT. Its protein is CAISEGEGNTIYF.